One sample yielded the 32 T cell receptor beta chains listed below, sequenced in a study of blood T cell repertoires in COVID-19. Produced via immunoSEQ multiplex PCR; TCRdb's table is partial and in-frame only. The sample has tens of thousands of clones; 80% to 90% are singletons. The sequencing sample was made of PBMCs or T cells enriched from blood (not recorded which). The receptors here all came from a woman aged 40 to 55 with acute COVID-19.

The chain links TRBV5-1 to TRBJ2-7; unclear D gene. Trimming removed 3 bases from V and 3 bases from J, with 7 bases in between. The germline V gene has CDR1 SGHRS and CDR2 YFSETQ. This CDR3 region has 12 residues. The CDR3 sequence is CASSSGIYEQYF. Written as DNA, the CDR3 is TGCGCCAGCAGCTCAGGAATCTACGAGCAGTACTTC. Drawing the rest from reference TRBV5-1 and TRBJ2-7, the complete variable domain is KAGVTQTPRYLIKTRGQQVTLSCSPISGHRSVSWYQQTPGQGLQFLFEYFSETQRNKGNFPGRFSGRQFSNSRSEMNVSTLELGDSALYLCASSSGIYEQYFGPGTRLTVT.

The chain is built from TRBV5-1 and TRBJ1-6; D ambiguous. The germline V gene has CDR1 SGHRS and CDR2 YFSETQ. The CDR3 covers 15 residues. The ends were cut back, 4 bases at V and 7 bases at J, with 15 bases in the middle. CDR3 nucleotides: TGCGCCAGCAGCGGAGGAGTATCACTGAATTCACCCCTCCACTTT. Translating it yields CASSGGVSLNSPLHF.

The chain uses TRBV2 and TRBJ2-3; the D gene is possibly TRBD1 (6 bases). Per the germline V gene, CDR1 is SNHLY and CDR2 is FYNNEI. The CDR3 length is 14 residues. Trimming left V 5 bases short and J 1 base short, with 10 bases between. The CDR3 DNA follows: TGTGCCAGCAGTATACAGGGCGGCACAGATACGCAGTATTTT. This encodes CASSIQGGTDTQYF.

This chain uses TRBV21-1 with TRBJ1-3. TRBV21-1 is a listed pseudogene. The CDR3 has 15 residues. In DNA, the CDR3 is TGTGCCAGCAGCAAACTAGCAGGTCACTGCGACACCATATATTTT. Residues: CASSKLAGHCDTIYF.

This sequence joins TRBV6-5 and TRBJ1-1; 8 positions agree with TRBD1. The CDR3 runs to 15 residues. Germline-derived CDR1 and CDR2 are MNHEY and SVGAGI. With 6 bases clipped from V and 1 base from J, the junction kept 7 bases outside the gene matches. CDR3: CASRPTDRENTEAFF. In DNA form, the CDR3 reads TGTGCCAGCAGACCTACGGACAGGGAGAACACTGAAGCTTTCTTT.

The chain uses TRBV28 and TRBJ1-1; TRBD1 is a possible D gene (5 bases). V dropped 6 bases and J dropped 7 bases, with 12 bases sitting between them. Germline V gene sequence: CDR1 MDHEN, CDR2 SYDVKM. The CDR3 covers 12 residues. DNA for the CDR3: TGTGCCAGCAGCCTGGGGGGAGGTGAAGCTTTCTTT. Protein product: CASSLGGGEAFF.

This clone was counted many times. V gene TRBV27 combines with J gene TRBJ2-7, with 7 bases fitting TRBD1. This CDR3 spans 13 amino acids. After removal of 3 bases from V and 2 bases from J, the junction contained 1 base not matched to a gene. Per germline, CDR1 MNHEY and CDR2 SMNVEV (reference sequence). The CDR3 loop is CASSLGQTYEQYF. In nucleotides, the CDR3 is TGTGCCAGCAGTTTGGGACAGACCTACGAGCAGTACTTC.

Only a few counts were recorded for this clone. The chain recombines TRBV3-1 (or the pseudogene TRBV3-2) with TRBJ2-1; maybe TRBD1 (6 bases). Trimming took 6 bases from V and 5 from J, leaving 11 bases between them. Germline CDR1 reads LGHDT; CDR2 reads YNNKEL (reference sequence). The CDR3 runs 13 residues. CDR3 DNA: TGTGCCAGCAGGCAGGGGCTTGACAATGAGCAGTTCTTC. It yields the protein CASRQGLDNEQFF.

This clone has a single count. The chain links TRBV6-5 to TRBJ2-3; 9 positions agree with TRBD2. In germline, CDR1 is MNHEY, CDR2 SVGAGI. V gave up 6 bases and J gave up 2 bases; unmatched junction bases: 6. There are 15 residues in the CDR3. As DNA, the CDR3 is TGTGCCAGCAGCCCGGGACTAGCCCACACAGATACGCAGTATTTT. Protein: CASSPGLAHTDTQYF.

This rearrangement joins TRBV7-8 to TRBJ1-5, with TRBD1 matching 8 bases. The CDR3 runs to 17 residues. J lost 5 bases, V lost 5 bases, and 14 bases had no gene match. The germline V gene has CDR1 SGHVS and CDR2 FQNEAQ. The DNA of the CDR3 is TGTGCCAGCAGCATGAAAAATGCGAGGGGACAGGATCAGCCCCAGCATTTT. This sequence encodes CASSMKNARGQDQPQHF.

The chain combines TRBV3-1 (or the pseudogene TRBV3-2) with TRBJ2-7; TRBD2 might be the D (5 bases). CDR1 is LGHDT and CDR2 is YNNKEL in the germline V gene (reference sequence). This CDR3 has 13 amino acids. V was cut by 1 base and J by 7 bases, with 11 bases left in between. The CDR3 protein is CASSQGRRTEQYF. CDR3 DNA: TGTGCCAGCAGCCAAGGGCGGAGGACGGAGCAGTACTTC.

V usage is TRBV7-8 and J usage is TRBJ1-2; D uncertain. V gave up 1 base and J gave up 6 bases, with 12 bases separating them. The germline gives CDR1 SGHVS, CDR2 FQNEAQ. This CDR3 has 14 residues. The CDR3 sequence is CASSLVGRSDGYTF. DNA of the CDR3: TGTGCCAGCAGCTTAGTCGGCAGGTCCGATGGCTACACCTTC.

The J gene is TRBJ2-4, the V gene TRBV6-5; tentatively, D is TRBD1 (8 bases). The V and J ends lost 6 bases and 8 bases respectively, with 17 bases between them. Germline V CDR1 and CDR2: MNHEY, SVGAGI. The CDR3 runs 14 residues. CDR3 nucleotide sequence: TGTGCCAGCAGACGTGGACAGGGAGGGGACATTCAGTACTTC. The encoded protein is CASRRGQGGDIQYF.

This chain connects TRBV11-1 to TRBJ1-5; 10 bases map to TRBD1. This CDR3 is 15 amino acids long. Germline assignment: CDR1 SGHAT and CDR2 FQDESV (reference sequence). V lost 5 bases, J lost 6 bases, and 7 bases stayed unmatched. In DNA form, the CDR3 reads TGTGCCAGCAGCGAAGGGACAGGGGAAACTCAGCCCCAGCATTTT. Translating gives CASSEGTGETQPQHF.

The chain uses TRBV6-2 or TRBV6-3 and TRBJ2-3; 9 bases match TRBD2. V lost 2 bases, J lost 10 bases, and 7 bases stayed unmatched. Looked up from germline, CDR1 is MNHEY and CDR2 is SVGEGT. The length of the CDR3 is 14 residues. The CDR3 sequence: CASSYGPSGVAQYF. CDR3 nucleotides: TGTGCCAGCAGTTACGGTCCTAGCGGGGTGGCGCAGTATTTT.

The chain recombines TRBV7-8 with TRBJ2-3, with 7 bases identical to TRBD2. The CDR3 covers 16 residues. V shed 5 bases, J shed 0 bases, and the junction held 8 bases outside the gene matches. Germline lookup yields CDR1 SGHVS and CDR2 FQNEAQ. The CDR3 DNA reads as TGTGCCAGCAGCCCGGTAACGGGGGGAAGCACAGATACGCAGTATTTT. This encodes CASSPVTGGSTDTQYF.

The chain uses TRBV7-9 and TRBJ2-7; 7 positions agree with TRBD1. Germline CDR1 and CDR2: SEHNR and FQNEAQ (reference sequence). Losses at the gene ends were 4 bases for V and 4 bases for J; bases not matched to a gene: 1. The CDR3 spans 12 residues. The CDR3 sequence: CASSSTGYEQYF. The DNA of the CDR3 is TGTGCCAGCAGCTCGACAGGGTACGAGCAGTACTTC.

The V and J genes are TRBV4-2 and TRBJ2-7; D perhaps matches TRBD2 (6 bases). V was cut by 2 bases and J by 2 bases, with 16 bases left in between. Germline CDR1 reads LGHNA; CDR2 reads YNFKEQ. The CDR3 runs to 16 residues. For the CDR3, the DNA is TGTGCCAGCAGCCAACTACCGCGGGGCTCAGCCTACGAGCAGTACTTC. Residues: CASSQLPRGSAYEQYF.

This sequence joins TRBV28 and TRBJ1-2, with 7 bases aligning to TRBD1. The CDR3 length is 15 residues. Germline V CDR1 and CDR2: MDHEN, SYDVKM. With V trimmed by 5 bases and J by 5 bases, 11 bases remained unmatched. CDR3 bases: TGTGCCAGCAGTACTTACAGGGGTTTTGAATATGGCTACACCTTC. Translating gives CASSTYRGFEYGYTF.

The CDR3 protein is CASSQDILGGGNEKLFF. Here the CDR3 DNA reads TGTGCCAGCAGCCAAGATATCTTAGGGGGAGGGAATGAAAAACTGTTTTTT. The chain combines TRBV3-1 (or the pseudogene TRBV3-2) with TRBJ1-4, with D tentatively TRBD1 (6 bases). The CDR3 covers 17 residues. V was trimmed by 0 bases and J by 5 bases, leaving 16 bases between them. Germline lookup yields CDR1 LGHDT and CDR2 YNNKEL (reference sequence).

On this clone itself: Other DNA sequences of this sample code for an identical CDR3. The V call is TRBV4-1, the J call TRBJ1-5, with D possibly matching TRBD1 (6 bases). V lost 6 bases to trimming and J lost 5 bases, with 17 bases between them. The CDR3 contains 15 residues. The germline CDR1 and CDR2 sequences are MGHRA and YSYEKL. CDR3 sequence (DNA): TGCGCCAGCAGTCCCGAGGGGGTCGGGGATCAGCCCCAGCATTTT. As protein: CASSPEGVGDQPQHF.

The chain uses TRBV10-3 and TRBJ2-7; 8 nucleotides line up with TRBD2. Germline CDR1 and CDR2: ENHRY and SYGVKD. Unmatched junction bases numbered 4, after V lost 7 bases and J lost 2 bases. CDR3 length equals 13 residues. The CDR3 region has the DNA TGTGCCATCACCGAGGGACTAGCCTACGAGCAGTACTTC. Protein sequence: CAITEGLAYEQYF.

This clone occurred once. V is TRBV25-1 and J is TRBJ1-4; 7 bases match TRBD1. There are 14 residues in the CDR3. V gave up 2 bases and J gave up 6 bases; unmatched junction bases: 3. Germline V gene lookup returns CDR1 MGHDK and CDR2 SYGVNS. The DNA of the CDR3 is TGTGCCAGCAGTGAAGTCGACAGGGATGAAAAACTGTTTTTT. It specifies CASSEVDRDEKLFF.

V is TRBV20-1 and J is TRBJ2-3; the D gene is possibly TRBD2 (6 bases). V lost 3 bases to trimming and J lost 2 bases, with 15 bases between them. Germline assignment: CDR1 DFQATT and CDR2 SNEGSKA (reference sequence). The CDR3 extends over 15 amino acids. In DNA form, the CDR3 reads TGCAGTGCTAGTCACAGCGGGTTTTCCACAGATACGCAGTATTTT. It translates to CSASHSGFSTDTQYF.

This chain joins TRBV5-1 and TRBJ1-5; D not certain. Germline CDR1 SGHRS, CDR2 YFSETQ. This CDR3 comprises 18 residues. Deletions cut 1 base from V and 0 bases from J, with 17 bases between. CDR3 residues: CASSLREAPEYSNQPQHF. CDR3 bases: TGCGCCAGCAGCTTGCGTGAGGCCCCGGAATATAGCAATCAGCCCCAGCATTTT.

The chain uses TRBV7-8 and TRBJ2-7; possibly TRBD1 for D (5 bases). This CDR3 region has 14 residues. V lost 5 bases and J 3 bases, leaving 14 bases between the germline ends. Looked up from germline, CDR1 is SGHVS and CDR2 is FQNEAQ. The chain's CDR3 is CASSRRETDYEQYV. The CDR3 DNA sequence: TGTGCCAGCAGCCGCCGTGAGACAGACTACGAGCAGTACGTC.

The V and J genes are TRBV11-2 and TRBJ2-6; 7 bases fit TRBD1. CDR3 length equals 18 residues. Germline V gene data show CDR1 as SGHAT and CDR2 as FQNNGV. The ends lost 6 bases at V and 2 bases at J; junction bases unmatched: 13. Here the CDR3 reads CASSWARQGRTGANVLTF. CDR3 DNA: TGTGCCAGCAGTTGGGCTCGACAGGGAAGGACTGGGGCCAACGTCCTGACTTTC.

The CDR3 here is CASSRDRNQPQHF. CDR3 bases: TGTGCCAGCTCCCGCGACAGGAATCAGCCCCAGCATTTT. The V call is TRBV18, the J call TRBJ1-5, with D perhaps TRBD1 (6 bases). Trimming removed 6 bases at V and 4 bases at J, with 10 bases between. The CDR3 is made up of 13 amino acids. Germline V lookup: CDR1 KGHSH, CDR2 LQKENI.

The chain combines TRBV3-1 (or the pseudogene TRBV3-2) with TRBJ1-1; 9 bases are a match to TRBD1. This CDR3 has 16 residues. Trimming at V came to 4 bases and at J to 4 bases, leaving 10 bases not matched to a gene. The germline V gene encodes CDR1 LGHDT and CDR2 YNNKEL (reference sequence). This CDR3 reads CASSLSPGQGSTEAFF. The CDR3 DNA sequence: TGTGCCAGCAGCCTAAGCCCCGGACAGGGGTCCACTGAAGCTTTCTTT.

The rearrangement uses TRBV23-1 and TRBJ2-3; 9 nucleotides match TRBD2. TRBV23-1 is placed among ORFs of uncertain function. V shed 6 bases, J shed 2 bases, and the junction held 24 bases outside the gene matches. CDR3 length: 21 residues. The CDR3: CASRFTPWCGGAGVNTDTQYF. CDR3 bases: TGCGCCAGCAGGTTCACCCCCTGGTGCGGGGGGGCCGGGGTTAACACAGATACGCAGTATTTT.

The table lists this clone with a few counts. V and J are TRBV14 and TRBJ2-7, with 12 bases lining up with TRBD2. This CDR3 is built from 15 residues. CDR1 SGHDN and CDR2 FVKESK come from the germline V gene. Trimming cost V 2 bases and J 4 bases; bases outside gene matches: 3. Written as DNA, the CDR3 is TGTGCCAGCAGCCAACGGACTAGCGGGGCATACGAGCAGTACGTC. This translates into CASSQRTSGAYEQYV.

V gene TRBV27 combines with J gene TRBJ2-1; 7 bases match TRBD2. From germline, CDR1 is MNHEY and CDR2 SMNVEV (reference sequence). The CDR3 runs 14 residues. V trimming: 3 bases; J trimming: 7 bases; junction bases outside the gene matches: 6. The CDR3 DNA follows: TGTGCCAGCAGTTTTGGGGGAGGGCCTAATGAGCAGTTCTTC. Protein sequence: CASSFGGGPNEQFF.